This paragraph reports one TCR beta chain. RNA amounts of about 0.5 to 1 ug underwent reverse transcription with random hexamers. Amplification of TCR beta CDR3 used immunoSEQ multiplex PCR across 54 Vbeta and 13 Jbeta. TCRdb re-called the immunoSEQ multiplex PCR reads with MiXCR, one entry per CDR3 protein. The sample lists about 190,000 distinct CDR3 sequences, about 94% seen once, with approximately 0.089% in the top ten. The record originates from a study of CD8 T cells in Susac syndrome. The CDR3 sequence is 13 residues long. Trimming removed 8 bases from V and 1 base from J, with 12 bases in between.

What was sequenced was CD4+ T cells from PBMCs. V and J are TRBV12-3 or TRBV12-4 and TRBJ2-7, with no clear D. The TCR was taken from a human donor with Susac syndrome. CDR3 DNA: TGTGCCAGCCCCCCTGGGTATTCCTACGAGCAGTACTTC. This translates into CASPPGYSYEQYF.